This T cell receptor (beta chain) emerged from a study of early T cells in non-severe SARS-CoV-2 infection. The wider study: From unsorted whole blood, bulk RNA was sequenced, and the chains remained unpaired. Study-wide findings and caveats: A preference for anti-spike CD8 responses marked VDJdb matching, which missed private and CD4 specificities.

Attached unique molecular identifiers marked individual cDNA molecules. Each CDR3 protein is one row after TCRdb ran MiXCR on the 5' RACE reads. The sample carries 45,000 to 70,000 distinct CDR3 sequences, roughly 6.8% recorded once. This clonotype was recorded at least ten times. Antigen unknown. This CDR3 is 16 amino acids long. The V end lost 1 base, the J end lost 4 bases, and 15 bases lay between the germline ends. The source of this sequence is an adult who was a healthcare worker with PCR-confirmed SARS-CoV-2 infection or an uninfected control (not recorded which). The V call is TRBV12-3 or TRBV12-4, the J call TRBJ2-3; D gene uncertain. What was sequenced was whole blood. The CDR3 DNA reads as TGTGCCAGCAGTTTAGGTGACTTCTTAAGGGCAGATACGCAGTATTTT. It specifies CASSLGDFLRADTQYF.